This TCR beta chain was observed in a study of OX40 agonist ivuxolimab in advanced cancers. Across the whole study: Three patients responded partially, comprising one with hepatocellular carcinoma and two with cutaneous melanoma. Study outcomes and limitations: Among some nonresponders, normalized T-cell clonal expansion was also low. Among T cells, CD8+ cells averaged more expanded clones than CD4+ cells.

Method: immunoSEQ multiplex PCR; TCRdb's copy keeps in-frame clones and lacks some. The sample consists of 50,000 to 65,000 clones, approximately 90% of them appearing once. The sample holds one count of this clone. What it binds is unknown. With 6 bases removed from V and 0 bases from J, the gap between germline ends came to 17 bases. CDR1 and CDR2 from the germline V gene are MGHDK and SYGVNS. CDR3 length: 16 residues. The chain has TRBV25-1 and TRBJ1-1; D perhaps matches TRBD1 (6 bases). The sequence was obtained from an adult with an advanced solid tumor such as melanoma, head and neck, liver or kidney cancer. The sequenced sample was CD4+ or CD8+ T cells sorted from blood, obtained in a trial of the OX40 agonist ivuxolimab. The CDR3 loop reads CASSRFGGPMNTEAFF. The DNA of the CDR3 is TGTGCCAGCAGCCGTTTCGGGGGCCCCATGAACACTGAAGCTTTCTTT.